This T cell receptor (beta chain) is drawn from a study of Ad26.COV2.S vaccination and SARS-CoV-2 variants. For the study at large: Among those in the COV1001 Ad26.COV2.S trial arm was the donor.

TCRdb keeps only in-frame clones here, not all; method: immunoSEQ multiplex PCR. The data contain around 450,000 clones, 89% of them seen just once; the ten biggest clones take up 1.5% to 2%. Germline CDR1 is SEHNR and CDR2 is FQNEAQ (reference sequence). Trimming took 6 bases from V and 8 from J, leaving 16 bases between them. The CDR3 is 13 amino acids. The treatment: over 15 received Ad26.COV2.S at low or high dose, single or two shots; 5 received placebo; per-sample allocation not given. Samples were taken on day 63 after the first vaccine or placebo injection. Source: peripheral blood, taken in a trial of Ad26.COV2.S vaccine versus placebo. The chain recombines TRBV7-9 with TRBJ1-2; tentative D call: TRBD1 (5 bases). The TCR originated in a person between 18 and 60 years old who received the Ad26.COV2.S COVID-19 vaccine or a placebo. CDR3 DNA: TGTGCCAGCAGGGGGCCCGGGGAGGGCGGCTACACCTTC. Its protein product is CASRGPGEGGYTF. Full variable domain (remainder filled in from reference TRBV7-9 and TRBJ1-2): DTGVSQNPRHKITKRGQNVTFRCDPISEHNRLYWYRQTLGQGPEFLTYFQNEAQLEKSRLLSDRFSAERPKGSFSTLEIQRTEQGDSAMYLCASRGPGEGGYTFGSGTRLTVV.